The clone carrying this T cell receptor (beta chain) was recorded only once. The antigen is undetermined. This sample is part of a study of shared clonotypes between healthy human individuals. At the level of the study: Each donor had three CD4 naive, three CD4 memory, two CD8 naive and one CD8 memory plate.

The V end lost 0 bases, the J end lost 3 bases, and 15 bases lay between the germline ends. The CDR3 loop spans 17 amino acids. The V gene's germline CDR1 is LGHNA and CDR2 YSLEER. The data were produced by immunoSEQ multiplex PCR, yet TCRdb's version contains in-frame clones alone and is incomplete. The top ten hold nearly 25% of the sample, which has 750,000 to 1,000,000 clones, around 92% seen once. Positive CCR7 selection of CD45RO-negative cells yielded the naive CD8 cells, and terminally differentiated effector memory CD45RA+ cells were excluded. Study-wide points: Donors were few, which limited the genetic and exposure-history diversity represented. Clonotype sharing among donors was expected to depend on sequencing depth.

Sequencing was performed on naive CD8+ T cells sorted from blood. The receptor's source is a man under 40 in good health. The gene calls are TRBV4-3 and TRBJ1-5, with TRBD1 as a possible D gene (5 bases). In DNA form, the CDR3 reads TGCGCCAGCAGCCAAGATTTAGGGAGGGGCCCCAATCAGCCCCAGCATTTT. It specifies CASSQDLGRGPNQPQHF.